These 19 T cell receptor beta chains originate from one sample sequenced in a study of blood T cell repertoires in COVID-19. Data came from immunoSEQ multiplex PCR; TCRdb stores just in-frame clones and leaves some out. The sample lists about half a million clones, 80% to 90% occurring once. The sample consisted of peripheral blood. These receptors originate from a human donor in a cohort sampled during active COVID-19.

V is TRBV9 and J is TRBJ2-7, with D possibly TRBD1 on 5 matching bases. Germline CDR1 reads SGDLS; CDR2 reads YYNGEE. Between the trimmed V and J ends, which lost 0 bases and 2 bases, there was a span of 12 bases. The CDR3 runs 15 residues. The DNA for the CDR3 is TGTGCCAGCAGCGTAGGGGGCAGAAATACCTACGAGCAGTACTTC. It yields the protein CASSVGGRNTYEQYF.

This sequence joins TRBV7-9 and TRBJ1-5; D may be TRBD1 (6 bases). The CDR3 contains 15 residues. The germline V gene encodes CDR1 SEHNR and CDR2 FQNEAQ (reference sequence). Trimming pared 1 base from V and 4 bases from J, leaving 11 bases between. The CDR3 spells CASSLEGGQNQPQHF. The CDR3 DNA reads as TGTGCCAGCAGCTTAGAGGGGGGGCAAAATCAGCCCCAGCATTTT.

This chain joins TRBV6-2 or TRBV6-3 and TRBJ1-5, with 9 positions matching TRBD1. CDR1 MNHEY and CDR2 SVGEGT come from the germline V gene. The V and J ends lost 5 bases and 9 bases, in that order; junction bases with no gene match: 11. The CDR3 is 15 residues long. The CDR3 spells CASSTQGQGIGPQHF. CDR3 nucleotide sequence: TGTGCCAGCAGTACCCAGGGACAGGGTATTGGGCCCCAGCATTTT.

CDR3 DNA sequence: TGTGCCATCAAGGAGCGGGAACTATACAATGAGCAGTTCTTC. Amino acids: CAIKERELYNEQFF. The chain uses TRBV10-3 and TRBJ2-1; 7 positions agree with TRBD2. The V segment lost 7 bases and the J segment 4 bases; nucleotides outside the gene matches: 7. CDR1 is ENHRY and CDR2 is SYGVKD in the germline V gene. The CDR3 loop spans 14 amino acids.

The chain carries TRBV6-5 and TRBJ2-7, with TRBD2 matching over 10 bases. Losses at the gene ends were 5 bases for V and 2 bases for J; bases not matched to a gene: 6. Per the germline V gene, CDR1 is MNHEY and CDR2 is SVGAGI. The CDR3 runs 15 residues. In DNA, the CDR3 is TGTGCCAGCAGTCCCCGGACTAGCGGACCCTACGAGCAGTACTTC. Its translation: CASSPRTSGPYEQYF.

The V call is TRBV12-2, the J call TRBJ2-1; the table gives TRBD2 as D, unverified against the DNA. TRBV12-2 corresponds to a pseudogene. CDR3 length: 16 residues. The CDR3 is CASRLMTSGNDNEQFF. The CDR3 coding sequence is TGTGCAAGTCGCCTAATGACTAGCGGGAACGACAATGAGCAGTTCTTC.

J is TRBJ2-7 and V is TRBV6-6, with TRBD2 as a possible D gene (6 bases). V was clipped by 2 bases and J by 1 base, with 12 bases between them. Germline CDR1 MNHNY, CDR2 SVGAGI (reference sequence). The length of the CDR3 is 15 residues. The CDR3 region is CASSYTAGESYEQYF. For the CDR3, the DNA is TGTGCCAGCAGTTACACAGCGGGTGAATCCTACGAGCAGTACTTC.

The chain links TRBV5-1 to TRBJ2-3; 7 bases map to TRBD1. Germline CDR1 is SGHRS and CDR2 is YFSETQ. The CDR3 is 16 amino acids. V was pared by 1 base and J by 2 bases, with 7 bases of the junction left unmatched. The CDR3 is CASSLMGQPVTDTQYF. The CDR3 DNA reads TGCGCCAGCAGCTTGATGGGACAGCCAGTCACAGATACGCAGTATTTT.

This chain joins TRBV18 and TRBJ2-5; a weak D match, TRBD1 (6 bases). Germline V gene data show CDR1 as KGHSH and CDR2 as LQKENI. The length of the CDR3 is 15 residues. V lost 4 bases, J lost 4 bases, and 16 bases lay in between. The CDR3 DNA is TGTGCCAGCTCACTCAGTACTACAGGGCGAGAGACCCAGTACTTC. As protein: CASSLSTTGRETQYF.

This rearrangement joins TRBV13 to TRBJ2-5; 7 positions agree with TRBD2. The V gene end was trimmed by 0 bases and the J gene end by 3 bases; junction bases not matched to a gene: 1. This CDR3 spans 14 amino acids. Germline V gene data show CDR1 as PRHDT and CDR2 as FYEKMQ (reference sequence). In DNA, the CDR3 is TGTGCCAGCAGCTTAGGAACTAGCGAAGAGACCCAGTACTTC. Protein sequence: CASSLGTSEETQYF.

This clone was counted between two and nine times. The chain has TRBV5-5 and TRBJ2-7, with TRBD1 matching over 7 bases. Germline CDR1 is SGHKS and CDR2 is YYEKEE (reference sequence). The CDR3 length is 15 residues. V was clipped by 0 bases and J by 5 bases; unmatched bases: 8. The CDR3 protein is CASSLEGAVWDEQYF. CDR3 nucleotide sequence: TGTGCCAGCAGCTTGGAGGGGGCTGTTTGGGACGAGCAGTACTTC.

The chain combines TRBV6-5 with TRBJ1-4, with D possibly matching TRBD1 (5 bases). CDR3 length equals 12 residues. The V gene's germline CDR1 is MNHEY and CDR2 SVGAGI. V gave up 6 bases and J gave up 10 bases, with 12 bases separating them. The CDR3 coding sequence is TGTGCCAGCAGCTCACGGGGGGGAAAACTGTTTTTT. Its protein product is CASSSRGGKLFF.

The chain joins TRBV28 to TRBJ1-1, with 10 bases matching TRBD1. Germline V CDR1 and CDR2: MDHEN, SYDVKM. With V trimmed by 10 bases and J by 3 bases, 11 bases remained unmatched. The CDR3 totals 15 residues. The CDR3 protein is CATLTGGAKDTEAFF. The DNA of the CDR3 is TGTGCCACGCTGACAGGGGGCGCTAAGGACACTGAAGCTTTCTTT.

The CDR3 bases are TGTGCCACCAGTGAGGGCAGGGCTGATAATGAGCAGTTCTTC. Its translation is CATSEGRADNEQFF. The chain joins TRBV24-1 to TRBJ2-1, with a possible D match to TRBD1 (5 bases). The V end lost 4 bases, the J end lost 7 bases, and 13 bases lay between the germline ends. CDR1 is KGHDR and CDR2 is SFDVKD in the germline V gene. The length of the CDR3 is 14 residues.

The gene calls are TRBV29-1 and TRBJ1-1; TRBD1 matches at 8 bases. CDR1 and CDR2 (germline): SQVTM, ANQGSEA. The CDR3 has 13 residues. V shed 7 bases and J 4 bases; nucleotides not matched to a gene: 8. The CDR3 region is CSAGTGVGTEAFF. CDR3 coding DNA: TGCAGCGCCGGGACAGGAGTGGGCACTGAAGCTTTCTTT.

CDR3 in amino acids: CASSLGGGQGYGYTF. DNA of the CDR3: TGTGCCAGCAGCTTAGGAGGGGGACAGGGGTATGGCTACACCTTC. The chain has TRBV7-2 and TRBJ1-2, with 10 bases that match TRBD1. The CDR3 sequence is 15 residues long. The junction had 4 bases not matched to a gene; V was cut back by 1 base and J by 5 bases. CDR1 SGHTA and CDR2 FQGNSA come from the germline V gene.

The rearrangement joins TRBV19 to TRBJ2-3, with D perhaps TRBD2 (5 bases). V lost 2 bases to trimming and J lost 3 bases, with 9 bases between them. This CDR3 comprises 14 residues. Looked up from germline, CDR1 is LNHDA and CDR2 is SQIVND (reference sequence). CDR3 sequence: CASSIIGDTDTQYF. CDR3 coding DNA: TGTGCCAGTAGTATAATCGGGGATACAGATACGCAGTATTTT.

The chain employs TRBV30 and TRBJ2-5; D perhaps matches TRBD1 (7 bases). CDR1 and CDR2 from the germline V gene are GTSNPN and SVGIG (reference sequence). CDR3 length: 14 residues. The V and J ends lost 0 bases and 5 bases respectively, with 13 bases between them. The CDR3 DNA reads TGTGCCTGGAGTGTTTCAGGGGGGAGCGAGACCCAGTACTTC. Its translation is CAWSVSGGSETQYF.

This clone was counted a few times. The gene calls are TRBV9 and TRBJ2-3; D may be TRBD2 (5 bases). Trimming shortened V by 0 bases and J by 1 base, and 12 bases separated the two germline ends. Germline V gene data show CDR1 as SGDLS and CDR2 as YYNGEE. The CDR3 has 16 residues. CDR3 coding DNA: TGTGCCAGCAGCGTAGGGCTACAGAGGGGCACAGATACGCAGTATTTT. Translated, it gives CASSVGLQRGTDTQYF.